The 30 T cell receptor beta chains below all came from one sample that was sequenced in a study of shared clonotypes between healthy human individuals. Sequencing was performed with immunoSEQ multiplex PCR; in TCRdb, only in-frame clones are kept and a portion is missing. The sample carries over 2 million clones, about 95% recorded once. As defined, naive CD8 cells were CD45RO-negative and positively selected for CCR7, with terminally differentiated effector memory CD45RA+ cells excluded. Source material: naive CD8+ T cells sorted from blood. The receptors derive from a man between 18 and 35 years old in good health.

The chain couples TRBV10-3 to TRBJ2-2; 16 nucleotides match TRBD2. CDR3 length equals 19 residues. Germline CDR1 is ENHRY and CDR2 is SYGVKD. The ends lost 4 bases at V and 4 bases at J; junction bases unmatched: 9. The CDR3 sequence is CAISGTGLAGGPGTGELFF. Here the CDR3 DNA reads TGTGCCATCAGTGGAACGGGACTAGCGGGAGGGCCGGGCACCGGGGAGCTGTTTTTT.

The genes are TRBV29-1 and TRBJ2-1; a possible D gene is TRBD2 (6 bases). V was clipped by 7 bases and J by 5 bases, with 15 bases between them. The CDR3 loop spans 13 amino acids. Looked up from germline, CDR1 is SQVTM and CDR2 is ANQGSEA. The CDR3 protein is CSAVTGEDNEQFF. CDR3 coding DNA: TGCAGCGCGGTAACTGGGGAGGACAATGAGCAGTTCTTC.

This chain uses TRBV28 with TRBJ1-4, with D unresolved. This CDR3 has 14 residues. Between the trimmed V and J ends, which lost 3 bases and 8 bases, there was a span of 13 bases. In germline, CDR1 is MDHEN, CDR2 SYDVKM. This CDR3 is CASSFPGKPEKLFF. CDR3 sequence (DNA): TGTGCCAGCAGTTTCCCGGGCAAGCCCGAAAAACTGTTTTTT.

This clone was counted once. The gene calls are TRBV30 and TRBJ1-4, with a weak D call TRBD1 (5 bases). The V and J ends lost 1 base and 6 bases respectively, with 15 bases between them. Germline CDR1 reads GTSNPN; CDR2 reads SVGIG (reference sequence). The CDR3 consists of 15 residues. CDR3 protein: CAWSDLGGQDEKLFF. The CDR3 DNA reads as TGTGCCTGGAGTGATCTGGGGGGTCAAGATGAAAAACTGTTTTTT.

The chain couples TRBV6-1 to TRBJ1-1; D is unclear. Trimming took 3 bases from V and 1 from J, leaving 12 bases between them. Germline lookup yields CDR1 MNHNS and CDR2 SASEGT. The CDR3 has 15 amino acids. The CDR3 here is CASSDAVVKNTEAFF. The CDR3 bases are TGTGCCAGCAGTGATGCAGTCGTCAAGAACACTGAAGCTTTCTTT.

CDR3 sequence (DNA): TGTGCCAGCGCCCCATCGACCGGGACGGCGGTTGAAAAACTGTTTTTT. It codes for CASAPSTGTAVEKLFF. V usage is TRBV5-6 and J usage is TRBJ1-4; a weak D match, TRBD1 (5 bases). Germline V CDR1 and CDR2: SGHDT, YYEEEE. The CDR3 has 16 amino acids. V was clipped by 7 bases and J by 7 bases, with 23 bases between them.

V gene TRBV5-6 combines with J gene TRBJ2-7, with TRBD2 identical over 8 bases. The CDR3 totals 15 residues. In germline, CDR1 is SGHDT, CDR2 YYEEEE. V shed 4 bases and J 0 bases; nucleotides not matched to a gene: 6. CDR3 DNA sequence: TGTGCCAGCAGCCATGAGCGGGAGCACTCCTACGAGCAGTACTTC. Translating it yields CASSHEREHSYEQYF.

The V call is TRBV30, the J call TRBJ2-7; tentatively, D is TRBD1 (5 bases). Germline CDR1 and CDR2: GTSNPN and SVGIG (reference sequence). The ends were cut back, 1 base at V and 3 bases at J, with 13 bases in the middle. This CDR3 has 14 residues. The CDR3 region is CAWSGVRGYYEQYF. The CDR3 bases are TGTGCCTGGAGTGGTGTTAGGGGTTACTACGAGCAGTACTTC.

CDR3 in amino acids: CASSSPPRGGYTF. In DNA form, the CDR3 reads TGTGCCAGCAGTTCCCCCCCTAGGGGCGGCTACACCTTC. This chain links TRBV28 with TRBJ1-2, with D maybe TRBD1 (5 bases). V lost 4 bases and J lost 8, with 14 bases in between. The CDR3 covers 13 residues. The V gene's germline CDR1 is MDHEN and CDR2 SYDVKM.

The V and J genes are TRBV4-3 and TRBJ1-4; TRBD1 aligns across 7 bases. Germline V lookup: CDR1 LGHNA, CDR2 YSLEER. With V trimmed by 4 bases and J by 8 bases, 7 bases remained unmatched. CDR3 length equals 14 residues. CDR3 coding DNA: TGCGCCAGCAGCCGAGGGACAGCAGGAGAAAAACTGTTTTTT. It is translated as CASSRGTAGEKLFF.

The chain links TRBV4-3 to TRBJ2-7; no definite D call. V was shortened by 1 base and J by 0 bases, with 7 bases between the two germline ends. This CDR3 contains 14 residues. The V gene's germline CDR1 is LGHNA and CDR2 YSLEER. The CDR3 here is CASSQAMSSYEQYF. The CDR3 DNA reads TGCGCCAGCAGCCAAGCGATGAGCTCCTACGAGCAGTACTTC.

This clone appeared a single time. The chain is built from TRBV7-6 and TRBJ2-2; TRBD1 matches at 7 bases. CDR3 size: 16 residues. The germline CDR1 and CDR2 sequences are SGHVS and FNYEAQ. V lost 5 bases and J lost 1; bases outside the gene matches: 7. The CDR3 DNA reads TGTGCCAGCAGCCAACTCAGGGGGTGGAACACCGGGGAGCTGTTTTTT. Its protein is CASSQLRGWNTGELFF.

V usage is TRBV10-2 and J usage is TRBJ2-3; 10 bases fit TRBD2. Germline V CDR1 and CDR2: WSHSY, SAAADI. The CDR3 is made up of 18 amino acids. V lost 4 bases to trimming and J lost 1 base; unmatched junction nucleotides: 11. Here the CDR3 DNA reads TGCGCCAGCAGTGCCCAAACCGCCGGGACTAGCGGCACAGATACGCAGTATTTT. Translating gives CASSAQTAGTSGTDTQYF.

This chain uses TRBV5-6 with TRBJ2-7; TRBD1 might be the D (6 bases). V was clipped by 2 bases and J by 0 bases, with 12 bases between them. The germline V gene has CDR1 SGHDT and CDR2 YYEEEE. This CDR3 region has 15 residues. DNA for the CDR3: TGTGCCAGCAGCTTCAGGGGCGGTCCCTCCTACGAGCAGTACTTC. Translating it yields CASSFRGGPSYEQYF.

The chain is built from TRBV19 and TRBJ2-2, with D uncertain. V shed 5 bases and J shed 5 bases, with 6 bases lying between them. In germline, CDR1 is LNHDA, CDR2 SQIVND (reference sequence). The CDR3 contains 12 residues. CDR3: CASSPRTGELFF. For the CDR3, the DNA is TGTGCCAGTAGTCCACGAACCGGGGAGCTGTTTTTT.

V gene TRBV4-1 combines with J gene TRBJ2-7, with TRBD1 matching over 7 bases. The CDR3 extends over 16 amino acids. Germline-derived CDR1 and CDR2 are MGHRA and YSYEKL. V shed 4 bases and J 2 bases; nucleotides not matched to a gene: 11. The CDR3 spells CASSPADRDSTYEQYF. CDR3 sequence (DNA): TGCGCCAGCAGCCCAGCCGACCGGGACAGCACCTACGAGCAGTACTTC.

This clone has a single count. The same CDR3 is also encoded by other DNA sequences in this sample. The chain links TRBV14 to TRBJ2-7, with a possible D match to TRBD1 (6 bases). Per germline, CDR1 SGHDN and CDR2 FVKESK. The CDR3 sequence is 14 residues long. The ends were cut back, 1 base at V and 4 bases at J, with 11 bases in the middle. As DNA, the CDR3 is TGTGCCAGCAGCCAAGGGCAGGGGCCGTACGAGCAGTACTTC. It encodes CASSQGQGPYEQYF.

J is TRBJ1-4 and V is TRBV9, with 10 bases identical to TRBD1. CDR3 length: 15 residues. V shed 3 bases and J 8 bases; nucleotides not matched to a gene: 7. Per germline, CDR1 SGDLS and CDR2 YYNGEE. Written as DNA, the CDR3 is TGTGCCAGCAGCGCCCCCGGGACAGGGGTCGAAAAACTGTTTTTT. It codes for CASSAPGTGVEKLFF. Complete variable domain (other parts from reference TRBV9 and TRBJ1-4): DSGVTQTPKHLITATGQRVTLRCSPRSGDLSVYWYQQSLDQGLQFLIQYYNGEERAKGNILERFSAQQFPDLHSELNLSSLELGDSALYFCASSAPGTGVEKLFFGSGTQLSVL.

The chain joins TRBV7-9 to TRBJ1-1; D is perhaps TRBD1 (6 bases). CDR1 and CDR2 (germline): SEHNR, FQNEAQ (reference sequence). The CDR3 extends over 17 amino acids. V lost 5 bases to trimming and J lost 1 base, with 20 bases between them. The CDR3 loop is CASSLYEGGHGNTEAFF. As DNA, the CDR3 is TGTGCCAGCAGCCTATACGAAGGGGGACACGGGAACACTGAAGCTTTCTTT. Combining the CDR3 with reference TRBV7-9 and TRBJ1-1 gives the whole variable domain DTGVSQNPRHKITKRGQNVTFRCDPISEHNRLYWYRQTLGQGPEFLTYFQNEAQLEKSRLLSDRFSAERPKGSFSTLEIQRTEQGDSAMYLCASSLYEGGHGNTEAFFGQGTRLTVV.

The CDR3 sequence is CASSLGVTGRTDTQYF. The CDR3, as DNA: TGTGCCAGCAGCTTAGGGGTGACAGGGAGGACAGATACGCAGTATTTT. This rearrangement joins TRBV7-6 to TRBJ2-3; perhaps TRBD1 as D (7 bases). In germline, CDR1 is SGHVS, CDR2 FNYEAQ. This CDR3 contains 16 residues. Trimming took off 1 base at V and 3 bases at J, with 14 bases between the two ends.

As regards this clone: Within the sample, other DNA sequences also encode this same CDR3. The genes are TRBV7-3 and TRBJ2-3; 9 bases map to TRBD1. The CDR3 covers 14 residues. Germline V gene lookup returns CDR1 SGHTA and CDR2 FQGTGA. J gave up 4 bases and V 4 bases, and 3 bases lay outside the gene matches. The CDR3 nucleotides read TGTGCCAGCAGCTCGGGACAGGGCGCAGATACGCAGTATTTT. Encoded protein: CASSSGQGADTQYF.

A word on this clone: One junction end does not reproduce the germline sequence, and a read error may be involved. The chain employs TRBV5-5 and TRBJ2-7, with D unclear. Per the germline V gene, CDR1 is SGHKS and CDR2 is YYEKEE (reference sequence). The CDR3 is made up of 15 amino acids. DNA of the CDR3: TGTGCCAGCAGCTTCGGCGCTCGGATCTCCCACGAGCAGTACTTC. It yields the protein CASSFGARISHEQYF. Together with reference TRBV5-5 and TRBJ2-7, the CDR3 gives the full variable domain: DAGVTQSPTHLIKTRGQQVTLRCSPISGHKSVSWYQQVLGQGPQFIFQYYEKEERGRGNFPDRFSARQFPNYSSELNVNALLLGDSALYLCASSFGARISHEQYFGPGTRLTVT.

The genes are TRBV4-1 and TRBJ1-1; no definite D call. Trimming left V 0 bases short and J 2 bases short, with 10 bases between. Germline assignment: CDR1 MGHRA and CDR2 YSYEKL. This CDR3 contains 15 residues. In nucleotides, the CDR3 is TGCGCCAGCAGCCAAGAACCGGGAGTTAACACTGAAGCTTTCTTT. Its protein product is CASSQEPGVNTEAFF.

The chain couples TRBV13 to TRBJ1-1; D is perhaps TRBD1 (5 bases). The V gene's germline CDR1 is PRHDT and CDR2 FYEKMQ (reference sequence). CDR3 length: 14 amino acids. Trimming pared 5 bases from V and 4 bases from J, leaving 14 bases between. The CDR3 DNA follows: TGTGCCAGCAGCCAGCTGGGGCGCGGCACTGAAGCTTTCTTT. Its translation is CASSQLGRGTEAFF.

The V call is TRBV2, the J call TRBJ2-7; 9 bases match TRBD1. The CDR3 is 15 amino acids. V gave up 5 bases and J gave up 5 bases; unmatched junction bases: 10. Germline CDR1 reads SNHLY; CDR2 reads FYNNEI. CDR3 sequence: CASSSRADRGDEQYF. CDR3 nucleotides: TGTGCCAGCAGTTCACGTGCGGACAGGGGCGACGAGCAGTACTTC. Together with reference TRBV2 and TRBJ2-7, the CDR3 gives the full variable domain: EPEVTQTPSHQVTQMGQEVILRCVPISNHLYFYWYRQILGQKVEFLVSFYNNEISEKSEIFDDQFSVERPDGSNFTLKIRSTKLEDSAMYFCASSSRADRGDEQYFGPGTRLTVT.

The CDR3 DNA is TGTGCCAGCAGCTTGGGCAGGGGGCCTTTGGAGACCCAGTACTTC. Protein sequence: CASSLGRGPLETQYF. V is TRBV13 and J is TRBJ2-5; 8 nucleotides line up with TRBD1. V gave up 3 bases and J gave up 5 bases; unmatched junction bases: 8. Germline CDR1 and CDR2: PRHDT and FYEKMQ (reference sequence). The length of the CDR3 is 15 residues.

This clone was counted a single time. The genes are TRBV10-3 and TRBJ1-2; 7 positions agree with TRBD1. From germline, CDR1 is ENHRY and CDR2 SYGVKD. V gave up 2 bases and J gave up 4 bases; unmatched junction bases: 7. The CDR3 length is 15 residues. The CDR3 protein is CAISEPTGDSYGYTF. In DNA form, the CDR3 reads TGTGCCATCAGTGAGCCAACAGGGGATTCCTATGGCTACACCTTC.

The chain joins TRBV7-8 to TRBJ1-4; weak D call: TRBD1 (5 bases). CDR1 and CDR2 from the germline V gene are SGHVS and FQNEAQ. The CDR3 is 14 residues long. V lost 4 bases, J lost 4 bases, and 10 bases lay in between. CDR3 residues: CASSYYQGNEKLFF. DNA for the CDR3: TGTGCCAGCAGCTACTACCAGGGTAATGAAAAACTGTTTTTT.

This clone was seen only a few times. The V call is TRBV2, the J call TRBJ1-2; 7 positions match TRBD1. Germline CDR1 reads SNHLY; CDR2 reads FYNNEI. The trim removed 3 bases at V and 7 bases at J, leaving 11 bases unmatched. The CDR3 sequence is 15 residues long. Here the CDR3 reads CASSERTGGVGGYTF. The CDR3, as DNA: TGTGCCAGCAGTGAGAGGACAGGAGGTGTGGGTGGCTACACCTTC.

This clone was observed a single time. The chain couples TRBV11-3 to TRBJ2-3; 10 nucleotides align to TRBD2. The V gene's germline CDR1 is SGHNT and CDR2 YENEEA. This CDR3 spans 16 amino acids. J lost 5 bases, V lost 5 bases, and 10 bases had no gene match. This CDR3 is CASSPRGAGGVDTQYF. CDR3 DNA: TGTGCCAGCAGCCCCCGCGGAGCGGGAGGGGTAGATACGCAGTATTTT.